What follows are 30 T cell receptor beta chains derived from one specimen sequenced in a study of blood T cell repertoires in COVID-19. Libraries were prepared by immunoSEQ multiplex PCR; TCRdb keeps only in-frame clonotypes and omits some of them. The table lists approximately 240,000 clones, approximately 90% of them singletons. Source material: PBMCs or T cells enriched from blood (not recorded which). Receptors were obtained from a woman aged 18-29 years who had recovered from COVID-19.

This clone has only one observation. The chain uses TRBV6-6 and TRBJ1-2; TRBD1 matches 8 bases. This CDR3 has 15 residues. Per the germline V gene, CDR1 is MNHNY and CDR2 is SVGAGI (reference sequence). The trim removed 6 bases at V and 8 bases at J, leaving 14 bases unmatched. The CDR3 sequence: CASSRGQVFVWGYTF. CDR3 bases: TGTGCCAGCAGCCGGGGACAGGTTTTCGTGTGGGGCTACACCTTC.

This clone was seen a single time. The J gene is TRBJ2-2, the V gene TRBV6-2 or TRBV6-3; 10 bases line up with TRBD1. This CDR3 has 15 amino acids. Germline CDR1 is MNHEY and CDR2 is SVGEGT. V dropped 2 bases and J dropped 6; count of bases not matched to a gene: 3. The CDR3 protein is CASSYRQGAAGELFF. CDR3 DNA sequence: TGTGCCAGCAGTTACCGACAGGGGGCGGCCGGGGAGCTGTTTTTT.

As DNA, the CDR3 is TGTGCCAGCAGGGCTAGCGGGGGGGTGGATACGCAGTATTTT. Amino acid sequence: CASRASGGVDTQYF. The gene calls are TRBV27 and TRBJ2-3, with 12 bases identical to TRBD2. Germline V gene data show CDR1 as MNHEY and CDR2 as SMNVEV (reference sequence). V trimming: 6 bases; J trimming: 6 bases; junction bases outside the gene matches: 4. The CDR3 sequence is 14 residues long.

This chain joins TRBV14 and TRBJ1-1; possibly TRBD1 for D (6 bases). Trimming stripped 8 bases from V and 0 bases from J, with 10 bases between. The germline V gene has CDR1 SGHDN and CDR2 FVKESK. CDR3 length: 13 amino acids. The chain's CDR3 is CASSDSMNTEAFF. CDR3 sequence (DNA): TGTGCCAGCTCGGACAGCATGAACACTGAAGCTTTCTTT.

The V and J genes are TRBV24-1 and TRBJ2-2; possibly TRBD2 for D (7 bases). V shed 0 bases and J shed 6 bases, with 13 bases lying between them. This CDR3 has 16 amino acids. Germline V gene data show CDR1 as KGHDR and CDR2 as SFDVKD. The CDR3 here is CATSDLVGGAAGELFF. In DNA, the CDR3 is TGTGCCACCAGTGATTTGGTTGGGGGGGCCGCCGGGGAGCTGTTTTTT.

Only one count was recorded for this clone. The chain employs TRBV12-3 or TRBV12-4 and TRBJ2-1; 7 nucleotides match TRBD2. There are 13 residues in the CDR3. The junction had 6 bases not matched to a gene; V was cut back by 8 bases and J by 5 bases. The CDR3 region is CASSAGDHNEQFF. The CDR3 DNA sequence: TGTGCCAGCTCGGCGGGGGACCACAATGAGCAGTTCTTC.

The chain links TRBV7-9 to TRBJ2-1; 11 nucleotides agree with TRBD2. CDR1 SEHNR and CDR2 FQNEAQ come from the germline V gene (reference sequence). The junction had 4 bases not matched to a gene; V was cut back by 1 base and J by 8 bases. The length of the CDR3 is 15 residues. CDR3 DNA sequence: TGTGCCAGCAGCTTAGGGGTAGCGGGAGGGGATGAGCAGTTCTTC. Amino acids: CASSLGVAGGDEQFF.

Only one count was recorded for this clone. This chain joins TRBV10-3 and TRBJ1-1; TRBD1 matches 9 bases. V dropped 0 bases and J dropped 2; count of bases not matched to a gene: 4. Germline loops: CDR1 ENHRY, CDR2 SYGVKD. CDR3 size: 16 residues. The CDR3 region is CAISESWGQGNTEAFF. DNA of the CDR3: TGTGCCATCAGTGAGTCCTGGGGACAGGGAAACACTGAAGCTTTCTTT.

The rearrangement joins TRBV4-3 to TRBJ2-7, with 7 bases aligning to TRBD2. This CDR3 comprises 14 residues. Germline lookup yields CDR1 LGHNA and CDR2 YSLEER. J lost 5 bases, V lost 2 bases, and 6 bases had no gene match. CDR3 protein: CASSQRGVLDEQYF. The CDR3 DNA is TGCGCCAGCAGCCAACGGGGGGTTTTGGACGAGCAGTACTTC.

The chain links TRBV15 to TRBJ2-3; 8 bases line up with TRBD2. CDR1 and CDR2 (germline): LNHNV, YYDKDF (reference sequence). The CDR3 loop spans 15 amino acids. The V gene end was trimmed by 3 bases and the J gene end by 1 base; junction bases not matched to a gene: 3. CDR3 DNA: TGTGCCACCAGCAGGGTGACTAGCGGCACAGATACGCAGTATTTT. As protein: CATSRVTSGTDTQYF.

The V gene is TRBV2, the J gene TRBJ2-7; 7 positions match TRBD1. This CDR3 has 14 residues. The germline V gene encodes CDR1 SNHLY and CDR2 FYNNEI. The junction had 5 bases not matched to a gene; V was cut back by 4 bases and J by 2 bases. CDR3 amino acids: CASSGMDRTYEQYF. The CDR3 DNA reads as TGTGCCAGCAGTGGGATGGACAGGACCTACGAGCAGTACTTC.

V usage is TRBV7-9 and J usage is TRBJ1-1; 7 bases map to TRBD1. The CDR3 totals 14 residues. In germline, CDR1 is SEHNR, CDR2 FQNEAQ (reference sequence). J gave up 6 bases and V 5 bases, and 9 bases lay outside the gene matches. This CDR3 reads CASSRQGVFAEAFF. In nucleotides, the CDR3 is TGTGCCAGCAGCCGACAGGGAGTTTTCGCTGAAGCTTTCTTT.

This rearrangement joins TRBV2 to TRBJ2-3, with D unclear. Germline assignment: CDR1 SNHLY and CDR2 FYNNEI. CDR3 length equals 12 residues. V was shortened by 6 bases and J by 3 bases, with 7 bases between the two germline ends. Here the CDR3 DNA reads TGTGCCAGCAGAGCCCAAACAGATACGCAGTATTTT. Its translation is CASRAQTDTQYF.

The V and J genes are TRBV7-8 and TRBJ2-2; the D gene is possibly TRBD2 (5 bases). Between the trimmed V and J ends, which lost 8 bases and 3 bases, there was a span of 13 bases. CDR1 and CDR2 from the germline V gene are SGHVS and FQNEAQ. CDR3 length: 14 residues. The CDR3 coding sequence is TGTGCCAGCTCCTCCGGGGTATACACCGGGGAGCTGTTTTTT. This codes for CASSSGVYTGELFF.

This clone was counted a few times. The DNA of the CDR3 is TGTGCCAGCTCACAGGGGGTTCGCAATGAGCAGTTCTTC. It is translated as CASSQGVRNEQFF. The chain combines TRBV18 with TRBJ2-1, with D possibly being TRBD1 (6 bases). The CDR3 length is 13 residues. Germline values: CDR1 KGHSH, CDR2 LQKENI. The V end lost 4 bases, the J end lost 6 bases, and 10 bases lay between the germline ends.

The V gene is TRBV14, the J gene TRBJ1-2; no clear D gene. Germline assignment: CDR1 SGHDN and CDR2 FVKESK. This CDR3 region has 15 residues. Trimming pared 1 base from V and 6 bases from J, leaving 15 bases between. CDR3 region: CASSQVRVSIHGYTF. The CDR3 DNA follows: TGTGCCAGCAGCCAAGTTCGGGTGTCGATCCATGGCTACACCTTC.

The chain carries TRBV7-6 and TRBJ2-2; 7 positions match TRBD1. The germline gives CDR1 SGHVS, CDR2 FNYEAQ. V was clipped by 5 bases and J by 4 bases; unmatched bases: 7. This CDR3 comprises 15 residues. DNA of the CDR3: TGTGCCAGCAGCCCCGGACAGGCGGGCACCGGGGAGCTGTTTTTT. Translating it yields CASSPGQAGTGELFF.

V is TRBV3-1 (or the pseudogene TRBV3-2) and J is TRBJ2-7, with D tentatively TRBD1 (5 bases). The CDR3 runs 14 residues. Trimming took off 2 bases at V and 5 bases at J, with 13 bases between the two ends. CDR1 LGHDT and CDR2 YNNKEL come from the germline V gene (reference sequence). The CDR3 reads CASSQLPGLDEQYF. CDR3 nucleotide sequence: TGTGCCAGCAGCCAACTGCCAGGGTTGGACGAGCAGTACTTC.

DNA for the CDR3: TGTGCCAGCAGCTTGGCAGGACAGGGGATATATAATTCACCCCTCCACTTT. This sequence encodes CASSLAGQGIYNSPLHF. The rearrangement links TRBV5-6 to TRBJ1-6; 9 bases agree with TRBD1. V shed 0 bases, J shed 4 bases, and the junction held 5 bases outside the gene matches. The length of the CDR3 is 17 residues. The germline V gene encodes CDR1 SGHDT and CDR2 YYEEEE.

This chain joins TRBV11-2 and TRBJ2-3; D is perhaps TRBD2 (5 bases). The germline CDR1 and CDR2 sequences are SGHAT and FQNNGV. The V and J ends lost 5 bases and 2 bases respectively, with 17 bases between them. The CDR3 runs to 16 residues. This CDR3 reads CASSREGSANTDTQYF. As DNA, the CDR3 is TGTGCCAGCAGCCGTGAGGGAAGCGCAAACACAGATACGCAGTATTTT.

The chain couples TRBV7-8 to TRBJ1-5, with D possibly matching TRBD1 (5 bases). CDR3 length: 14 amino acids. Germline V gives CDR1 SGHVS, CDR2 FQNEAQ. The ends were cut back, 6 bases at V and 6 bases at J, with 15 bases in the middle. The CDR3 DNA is TGTGCCAGCAGTCCTCTCAGGGTCCTTCAGCCCCAGCATTTT. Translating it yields CASSPLRVLQPQHF. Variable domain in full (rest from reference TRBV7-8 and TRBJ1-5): GAGVSQSPRYKVAKRGQDVALRCDPISGHVSLFWYQQALGQGPEFLTYFQNEAQLDKSGLPSDRFFAERPEGSVSTLKIQRTQQEDSAVYLCASSPLRVLQPQHFGDGTRLSIL.

DNA for the CDR3: TGTGCCAGCAGAAACGGCTGGTTAGCGGGGATCGACAACGAGCAGTACTTC. Translation gives CASRNGWLAGIDNEQYF. The chain carries TRBV2 and TRBJ2-7; 8 positions agree with TRBD2. CDR3 size: 17 residues. Germline V lookup: CDR1 SNHLY, CDR2 FYNNEI. V was clipped by 6 bases and J by 5 bases; unmatched bases: 18.

The CDR3 bases are TGTGCCAGCAGTTTACTTGGACAGGGCTTAGGCACAGATACGCAGTATTTT. Its translation is CASSLLGQGLGTDTQYF. The chain employs TRBV27 and TRBJ2-3, with TRBD1 matching 8 bases. The V gene end was trimmed by 2 bases and the J gene end by 1 base; junction bases not matched to a gene: 8. In germline, CDR1 is MNHEY, CDR2 SMNVEV (reference sequence). The CDR3 has 17 residues.

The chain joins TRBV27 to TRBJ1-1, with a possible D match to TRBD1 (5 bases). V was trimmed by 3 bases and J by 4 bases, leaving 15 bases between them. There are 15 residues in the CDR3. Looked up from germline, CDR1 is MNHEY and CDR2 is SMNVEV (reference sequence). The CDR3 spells CASSFYGGLSTEAFF. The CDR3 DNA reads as TGTGCCAGCAGTTTCTACGGGGGTCTGAGCACTGAAGCTTTCTTT.

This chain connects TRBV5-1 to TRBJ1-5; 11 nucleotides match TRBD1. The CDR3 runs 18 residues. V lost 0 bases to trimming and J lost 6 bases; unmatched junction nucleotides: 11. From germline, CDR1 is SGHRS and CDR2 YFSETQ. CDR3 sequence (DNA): TGCGCCAGCAGCTTGGCTCCCGCCGGGACAGGGGGAGGTCAGCCCCAGCATTTT. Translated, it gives CASSLAPAGTGGGQPQHF.

CDR3 in DNA: TGTGCCAGCAGTCCACAGGGAAGGAGTAATTCACCCCTCCACTTT. Protein sequence: CASSPQGRSNSPLHF. The chain links TRBV7-2 to TRBJ1-6, with D possibly matching TRBD1 (6 bases). The CDR3 runs 15 residues. From germline, CDR1 is SGHTA and CDR2 FQGNSA. The germline V and J ends were trimmed by 6 bases and 6 bases, with 15 bases remaining between them. The variable domain in full, with the rest retrieved from reference TRBV7-2 and TRBJ1-6, is GAGVSQSPSNKVTEKGKDVELRCDPISGHTALYWYRQSLGQGLEFLIYFQGNSAPDKSGLPSDRFSAERTGGSVSTLTIQRTQQEDSAVYLCASSPQGRSNSPLHFGNGTRLTVT.

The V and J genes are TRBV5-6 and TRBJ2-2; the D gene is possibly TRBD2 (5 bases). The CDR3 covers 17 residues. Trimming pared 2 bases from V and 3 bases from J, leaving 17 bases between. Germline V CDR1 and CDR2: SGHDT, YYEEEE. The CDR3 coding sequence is TGTGCCAGCAGCTTCACCATCCGGGAAGTGGACACCGGGGAGCTGTTTTTT. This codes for CASSFTIREVDTGELFF.

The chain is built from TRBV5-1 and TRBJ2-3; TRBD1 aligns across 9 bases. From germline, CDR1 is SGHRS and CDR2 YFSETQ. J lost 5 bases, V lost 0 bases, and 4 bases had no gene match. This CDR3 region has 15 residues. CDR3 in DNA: TGCGCCAGCAGCTTGGTAACAGGGGGCCAAGATACGCAGTATTTT. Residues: CASSLVTGGQDTQYF.

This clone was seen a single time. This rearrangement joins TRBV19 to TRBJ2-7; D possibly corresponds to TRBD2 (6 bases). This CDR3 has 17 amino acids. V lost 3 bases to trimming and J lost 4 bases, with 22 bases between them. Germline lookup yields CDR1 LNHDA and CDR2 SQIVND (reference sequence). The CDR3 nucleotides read TGTGCCAGTAGTATTTCCACCGGCGGACGGGGGAGGTACGAGCAGTACTTC. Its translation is CASSISTGGRGRYEQYF.

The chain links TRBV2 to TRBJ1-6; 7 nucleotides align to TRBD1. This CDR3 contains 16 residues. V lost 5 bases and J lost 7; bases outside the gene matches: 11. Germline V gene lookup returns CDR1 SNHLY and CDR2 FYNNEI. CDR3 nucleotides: TGTGCCAGCAGTTTTGGGCAGGGGGTTAAGAATTCACCCCTCCACTTT. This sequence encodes CASSFGQGVKNSPLHF.